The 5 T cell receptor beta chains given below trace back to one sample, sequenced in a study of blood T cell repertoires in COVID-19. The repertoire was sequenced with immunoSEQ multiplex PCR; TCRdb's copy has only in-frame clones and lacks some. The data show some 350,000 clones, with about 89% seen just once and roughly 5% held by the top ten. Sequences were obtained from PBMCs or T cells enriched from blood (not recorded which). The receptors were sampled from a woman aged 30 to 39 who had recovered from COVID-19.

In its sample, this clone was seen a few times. The CDR3 nucleotides are TGCGCCAGCAGTCAGGGGACGAGCTCCTATAATTCACCCCTCCACTTT. Translated, it gives CASSQGTSSYNSPLHF. The chain recombines TRBV10-2 with TRBJ1-6, with D possibly being TRBD1 (6 bases). CDR3 length: 16 residues. The V end lost 5 bases, the J end lost 0 bases, and 11 bases lay between the germline ends. Per germline, CDR1 WSHSY and CDR2 SAAADI.

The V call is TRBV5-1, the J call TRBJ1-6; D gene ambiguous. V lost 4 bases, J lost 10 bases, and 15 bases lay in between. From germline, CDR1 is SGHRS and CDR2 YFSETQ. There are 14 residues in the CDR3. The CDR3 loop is CASSVAVSESPLHF. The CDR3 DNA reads TGCGCCAGCAGCGTGGCCGTTTCCGAGTCACCCCTCCACTTT.

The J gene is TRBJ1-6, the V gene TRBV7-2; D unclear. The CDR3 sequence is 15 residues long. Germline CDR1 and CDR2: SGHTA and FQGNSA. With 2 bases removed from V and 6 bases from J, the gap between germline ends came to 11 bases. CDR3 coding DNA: TGTGCCAGCAGCTTAAACCGAGGTTCTAATTCACCCCTCCACTTT. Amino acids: CASSLNRGSNSPLHF.

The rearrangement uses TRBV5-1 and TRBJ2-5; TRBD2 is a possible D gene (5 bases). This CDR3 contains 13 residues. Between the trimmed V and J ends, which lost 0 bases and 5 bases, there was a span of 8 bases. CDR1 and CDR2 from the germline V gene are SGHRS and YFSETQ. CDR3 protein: CASSLEGGETQYF. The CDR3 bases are TGCGCCAGCAGCTTGGAAGGCGGGGAGACCCAGTACTTC.

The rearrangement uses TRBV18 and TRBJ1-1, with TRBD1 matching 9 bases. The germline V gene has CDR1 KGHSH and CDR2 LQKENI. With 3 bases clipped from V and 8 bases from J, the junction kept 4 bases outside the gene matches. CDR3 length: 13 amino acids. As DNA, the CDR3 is TGTGCCAGCTCACCTACCGGGACAGGGGAAGCTTTCTTT. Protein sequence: CASSPTGTGEAFF.